The sample holds many counts of the clone carrying this T cell receptor beta chain. The sample originates from a study of T cells after yellow fever vaccination. TCRdb passed the 5' RACE reads through MiXCR, listing each CDR3 protein once. The sample contains about 160,000 distinct CDR3 sequences, 6% to 7.5% of which appear only once. The clonotype was recovered from a man in his late teens or twenties who received the YFV17D yellow fever vaccine. Source: CD4+ T cells sorted from PBMCs, taken 4 to 5 days after the first yellow fever vaccination.

DNA for the CDR3: TGTGCCAGCAGCCAAGATGGGACAGCCTACAATGAGCAGTTCTTC. Amino acid sequence: CASSQDGTAYNEQFF. V is TRBV4-2 and J is TRBJ2-1; 7 nucleotides align to TRBD1. CDR3 size: 15 residues. After removal of 0 bases from V and 2 bases from J, the junction contained 1 base not matched to a gene. Germline CDR1 and CDR2: LGHNA and YNFKEQ.